The 16 T cell receptor beta chains below come from one sample, sequenced in a study of cytomegalovirus exposure and HLA in healthy donors. Vbeta (60) and Jbeta (13) primers were used in the PCR. Profiling relied on immunoSEQ multiplex PCR, and the TCRdb table lists in-frame clones only, not all of them. The profile shows 98,000 or so clones, more than 75% of them singletons. Sequenced material: PBMCs. These receptors were obtained from a woman aged 18-30 years in good health and CMV-seropositive.

This chain joins TRBV7-6 and TRBJ2-3; 7 positions match TRBD2. The CDR3 has 16 amino acids. J gave up 4 bases and V 1 base, and 8 bases lay outside the gene matches. Germline values: CDR1 SGHVS, CDR2 FNYEAQ. CDR3 nucleotide sequence: TGTGCCAGCAGCTTAGTTGCGGGAGTCTTACCAGATACGCAGTATTTT. It specifies CASSLVAGVLPDTQYF.

The gene calls are TRBV6-4 and TRBJ1-1; D uncertain. With 6 bases removed from V and 1 base from J, the gap between germline ends came to 9 bases. The length of the CDR3 is 13 residues. Looked up from germline, CDR1 is MRHNA and CDR2 is SNTAGT. The chain's CDR3 is CASRYTANTEAFF. CDR3 DNA: TGTGCCAGCAGATACACAGCGAACACTGAAGCTTTCTTT.

The chain is built from TRBV30 and TRBJ1-2; 7 bases fit TRBD1. The CDR3 runs to 12 residues. Germline lookup yields CDR1 GTSNPN and CDR2 SVGIG (reference sequence). The V gene end was trimmed by 5 bases and the J gene end by 2 bases; junction bases not matched to a gene: 2. The CDR3 DNA reads TGTGCCTGGGTGGGACAGAACTATGGCTACACCTTC. It translates to CAWVGQNYGYTF. Full variable domain (remainder filled in from reference TRBV30 and TRBJ1-2): SQTIHQWPATLVQPVGSPLSLECTVEGTSNPNLYWYRQAAGRGLQLLFYSVGIGQISSEVPQNLSASRPQDRQFILSSKKLLLSDSGFYLCAWVGQNYGYTFGSGTRLTVV.

Remarks on this clone: The missing conserved phenylalanine or tryptophan at the end of this CDR3 makes a read error likely. The rearrangement links TRBV25-1 to TRBJ1-4; 7 nucleotides line up with TRBD1. Per germline, CDR1 MGHDK and CDR2 SYGVNS. The V and J ends lost 10 bases and 4 bases, in that order; junction bases with no gene match: 3. CDR3 length equals 12 residues. CDR3 nucleotide sequence: TGTGCCACTCGACAGGGTAATGAAAAACTGTTTGTT. Its translation is CATRQGNEKLFV.

The rearrangement links TRBV1 to TRBJ2-1; the tabulated D call, TRBD2, remains unverified against the DNA. TRBV1 is a known pseudogene. This CDR3 has 16 residues. The CDR3 DNA reads as TGCACCAGCAGCCAAGACCCGGGAGGGCCCGACAATGAGCAGTTCTTC. This sequence encodes CTSSQDPGGPDNEQFF.

The V call is TRBV12-2, the J call TRBJ2-2; TRBD2, the table's D call, was not compared with the DNA. TRBV12-2 constitutes a pseudogene. The CDR3 is made up of 20 amino acids. CDR3 sequence reads: CASRLVQTNPLESNTGELFF. The CDR3 bases are TGTGCAAGTCGCTTAGTTCAGACTAATCCCCTAGAATCGAACACCGGGGAGCTGTTTTTT.

This clone was seen only a few times. The chain uses TRBV28 and TRBJ2-3, with 7 nucleotides matching TRBD2. Germline V gives CDR1 MDHEN, CDR2 SYDVKM. With 5 bases clipped from V and 2 bases from J, the junction kept 7 bases outside the gene matches. This CDR3 is 15 amino acids long. Here the CDR3 reads CASSNPSGLTDTQYF. Here the CDR3 DNA reads TGTGCCAGCAGTAATCCTAGCGGACTCACAGATACGCAGTATTTT.

V usage is TRBV6-1 and J usage is TRBJ2-1; TRBD2 aligns across 10 bases. V trimming: 4 bases; J trimming: 0 bases; junction bases outside the gene matches: 3. The CDR3 covers 16 residues. Germline assignment: CDR1 MNHNS and CDR2 SASEGT. CDR3 in amino acids: CASSGGLASSYNEQFF. For the CDR3, the DNA is TGTGCCAGCAGTGGGGGACTAGCGAGCTCCTACAATGAGCAGTTCTTC.

This clone appeared a few times. J is TRBJ2-6 and V is TRBV7-9; D gene unclear. Germline CDR1 is SEHNR and CDR2 is FQNEAQ (reference sequence). This CDR3 is 14 amino acids long. V was clipped by 3 bases and J by 0 bases, with 3 bases between them. The CDR3 DNA follows: TGTGCCAGCAGCTTCCGCTCTGGGGCCAACGTCCTGACTTTC. It translates to CASSFRSGANVLTF.

The table lists this clone with a count of one. The J gene is TRBJ2-7, the V gene TRBV19, with no clear D. Germline V gives CDR1 LNHDA, CDR2 SQIVND (reference sequence). Trimming pared 5 bases from V and 0 bases from J, leaving 14 bases between. The CDR3 is made up of 15 amino acids. This CDR3 reads CASSVSTGGSYEQYF. CDR3 nucleotide sequence: TGTGCCAGTAGTGTATCGACTGGCGGCTCCTACGAGCAGTACTTC. Based on the CDR3 plus reference TRBV19 and TRBJ2-7, the full variable domain is DGGITQSPKYLFRKEGQNVTLSCEQNLNHDAMYWYRQDPGQGLRLIYYSQIVNDFQKGDIAEGYSVSREKKESFPLTVTSAQKNPTAFYLCASSVSTGGSYEQYFGPGTRLTVT.

This chain joins TRBV7-8 and TRBJ2-5; no clear D. The germline gives CDR1 SGHVS, CDR2 FQNEAQ. Trimming took off 6 bases at V and 1 base at J, with 18 bases between the two ends. The CDR3 totals 16 residues. CDR3 DNA: TGTGCCAGCAGTGATCACCCCTCCAGGCCCCAAGAGACCCAGTACTTC. This translates into CASSDHPSRPQETQYF.

The count of this clone is one. This chain joins TRBV2 and TRBJ2-2; tentatively, D is TRBD1 (6 bases). CDR1 is SNHLY and CDR2 is FYNNEI in the germline V gene. V was pared by 6 bases and J by 1 base, with 6 bases between. The CDR3 is made up of 13 amino acids. CDR3: CASRTGNTGELFF. CDR3 coding DNA: TGTGCCAGCAGGACAGGGAACACCGGGGAGCTGTTTTTT.

CDR3 nucleotide sequence: TGTGCCAGCAGCCCGGGAGGGATGACAGATACGCAGTATTTT. Protein sequence: CASSPGGMTDTQYF. V is TRBV6-1 and J is TRBJ2-3, with 8 nucleotides matching TRBD2. Germline assignment: CDR1 MNHNS and CDR2 SASEGT. CDR3 length: 14 amino acids. The J segment lost 3 bases and the V segment lost 6 bases, leaving 5 bases of the junction unmatched.

The rearrangement joins TRBV5-4 to TRBJ1-1, with D possibly being TRBD1 (5 bases). There are 14 residues in the CDR3. CDR1 SGHNT and CDR2 YYREEE come from the germline V gene (reference sequence). The germline V and J ends were trimmed by 4 bases and 5 bases, with 15 bases remaining between them. Here the CDR3 DNA reads TGTGCCAGCAGCCCAGGGATAATAGAAACTGAAGCTTTCTTT. Its protein is CASSPGIIETEAFF.

The rearrangement links TRBV9 to TRBJ1-1, with D uncertain. V lost 3 bases and J lost 0, with 6 bases in between. Germline-derived CDR1 and CDR2 are SGDLS and YYNGEE. The CDR3 is made up of 13 amino acids. In DNA form, the CDR3 reads TGTGCCAGCAGCGGACACATGAACACTGAAGCTTTCTTT. Amino acid sequence: CASSGHMNTEAFF.

This clone was detected once. The genes are TRBV6-5 and TRBJ1-1, with a tentative D call TRBD1 (6 bases). V dropped 5 bases and J dropped 5 bases, with 12 bases sitting between them. The CDR3 sequence is 13 residues long. Germline CDR1 MNHEY, CDR2 SVGAGI. CDR3 nucleotide sequence: TGTGCCAGCAGTACAGGGAGTGGTACTGAAGCTTTCTTT. This sequence encodes CASSTGSGTEAFF.